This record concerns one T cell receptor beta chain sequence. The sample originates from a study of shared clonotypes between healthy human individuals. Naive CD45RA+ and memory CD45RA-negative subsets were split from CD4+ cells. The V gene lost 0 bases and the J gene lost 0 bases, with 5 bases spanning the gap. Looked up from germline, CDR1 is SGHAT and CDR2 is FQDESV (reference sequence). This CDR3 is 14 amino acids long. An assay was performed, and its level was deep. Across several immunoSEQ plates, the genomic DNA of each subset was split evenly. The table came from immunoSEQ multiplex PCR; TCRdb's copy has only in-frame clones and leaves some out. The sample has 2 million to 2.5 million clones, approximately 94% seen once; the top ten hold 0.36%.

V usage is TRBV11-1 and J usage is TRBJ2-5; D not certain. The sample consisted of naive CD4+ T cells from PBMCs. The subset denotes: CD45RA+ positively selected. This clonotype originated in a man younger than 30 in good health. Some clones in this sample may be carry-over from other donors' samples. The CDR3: CASSLAGYQETQYF. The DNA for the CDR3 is TGTGCCAGCAGCTTAGCGGGGTACCAAGAGACCCAGTACTTC.